This is a list of T cell receptor beta chains from one sample in a study of cytomegalovirus exposure and HLA in healthy donors. Produced via immunoSEQ multiplex PCR; TCRdb's table is partial and in-frame only. The sample holds approximately 150,000 clones, almost 80% seen once. The sequencing sample was made of PBMCs. The receptor set was obtained from a woman between 45 and 60 years old in good health and CMV-seronegative. Both conserved end residues are part of each CDR3. The D gene is left open where the match is weak. Where a row states a size, it is once, few, many or the class of an expanded clone; other rows omit it.

abundance	d_gene	v_gene	j_gene	CDR3aa	CDR3nt
few	TRBD2	TRBV5-1	TRBJ2-3	CASSLGASGRSYTQYF	TGCGCCAGCAGCTTGGGGGCTAGCGGGCGGTCGTATACGCAGTATTTT
NA	TRBD2	TRBV5-4	TRBJ2-7	CASSYGTGTSEQYF	TGTGCCAGCAGCTACGGGACCGGGACTAGCGAGCAGTACTTC
NA	NA	TRBV10-1	TRBJ2-3	CASSESGSARDTQYF	TGCGCCAGCAGTGAGTCCGGGTCGGCTCGGGATACGCAGTATTTT
NA	NA	TRBV6-5	TRBJ1-5	CASGAGEHQPQHF	TGTGCCAGCGGCGCAGGGGAGCATCAGCCCCAGCATTTT
NA	NA	TRBV7-2	TRBJ1-2	CASSPRGRVDGYTF	TGTGCCAGCAGCCCTAGGGGCAGGGTGGATGGCTACACCTTC
NA	NA	TRBV11-1	TRBJ1-2	CASSNRDYGYTF	TGTGCCAGCAGCAACAGGGACTATGGCTACACCTTC
NA	NA	TRBV5-5	TRBJ2-2	CASAPWQGRDTGELFF	TGTGCCAGCGCTCCTTGGCAGGGGCGCGATACCGGGGAGCTGTTTTTT
NA	NA	TRBV6-5	TRBJ2-5	CASSLGTYETQYF	TGTGCCAGCAGTCTCGGGACTTATGAGACCCAGTACTTC
NA	NA	TRBV15	TRBJ2-6	CATGVGSGANVLTF	TGTGCCACGGGAGTGGGCTCTGGGGCCAACGTCCTGACTTTC
once	NA	TRBV19	TRBJ2-1	CASSTLGLDNEQFF	TGTGCCAGTAGTACTTTGGGACTCGACAATGAGCAGTTCTTC
few	NA	TRBV7-2	TRBJ1-5	CASSPTGPNQPQHF	TGTGCCAGCAGCCCGACGGGTCCCAATCAGCCCCAGCATTTT
NA	NA	TRBV19	TRBJ2-7	CASSIDGGGSYEQYF	TGTGCCAGTAGTATAGATGGGGGCGGATCCTACGAGCAGTACTTC
NA	NA	TRBV12-5	TRBJ2-5	CASGLTLETQYF	TGTGCTAGTGGTCTAACCTTGGAGACCCAGTACTTC
once	NA	TRBV7-2	TRBJ1-2	CASSLAGAKQTCTF	TGTGCCAGCAGCTTAGCGGGGGCAAAGCAAACCTGCACCTTC
NA	NA	TRBV9	TRBJ2-7	CASSVFGTGYEQYF	TGTGCCAGCAGCGTATTCGGGACTGGCTACGAGCAGTACTTC
NA	NA	TRBV27	TRBJ2-7	CASSTNLYEQYF	TGTGCCAGCAGTACAAACCTCTACGAGCAGTACTTC
NA	NA	TRBV5-6	TRBJ2-2	CASSGEITGTERELFF	TGTGCCAGCAGCGGTGAGATAACAGGGACGGAGAGGGAGCTGTTTTTT
NA	NA	TRBV5-5	TRBJ2-3	CASSLAPVSTDTQYF	TGTGCCAGCAGCTTGGCCCCGGTTAGCACAGATACGCAGTATTTT
NA	TRBD2	TRBV9	TRBJ2-1	CASSVSGGGNGNEQFF	TGTGCCAGCAGCGTAAGTGGCGGGGGTAACGGTAATGAGCAGTTCTTC
once	NA	TRBV4-3	TRBJ2-2	CASSQRYRDTGELFF	TGCGCCAGCAGCCAACGCTACAGGGACACCGGGGAGCTGTTTTTT
NA	TRBD2	TRBV9	TRBJ2-6	CASSSTVFTSGSSGANVLTF	TGTGCCAGCAGCTCGACAGTTTTCACTAGCGGGAGCTCTGGGGCCAACGTCCTGACTTTC
NA	TRBD1	TRBV27	TRBJ2-2	CASTHIDRVNTGELFF	TGTGCCAGCACTCACATCGACAGGGTGAACACCGGGGAGCTGTTTTTT
NA	TRBD2	TRBV5-4	TRBJ2-1	CASSSLAGGLDNEQFF	TGTGCCAGCAGCTCGCTAGCGGGAGGGTTGGACAATGAGCAGTTCTTC
few	NA	TRBV13	TRBJ1-4	CASSLGSGGHGEKLFF	TGTGCCAGCAGCTTAGGGTCCGGGGGTCATGGAGAAAAACTGTTTTTT
NA	NA	TRBV2	TRBJ1-1	CARPKTGENTEAFF	TGTGCCAGACCTAAGACAGGCGAGAACACTGAAGCTTTCTTT
few	NA	TRBV6-5	TRBJ2-1	CASTPPGLSFNEQFF	TGTGCCAGCACTCCACCGGGACTCTCGTTCAATGAGCAGTTCTTC
NA	TRBD2	TRBV7-9	TRBJ2-7	CASSPSSSGGSGQYF	TGTGCCAGCAGCCCCTCCTCTAGCGGGGGGTCCGGGCAGTACTTC
NA	TRBD2	TRBV5-4	TRBJ2-7	CASSPGTSGGKRYEQYF	TGTGCCAGCAGCCCAGGGACTAGCGGGGGAAAAAGGTACGAGCAGTACTTC
few	TRBD2	TRBV5-1	TRBJ2-1	CASSLGGLTSGSSYNEQFF	TGCGCCAGCAGCTTGGGGGGCCTGACTAGCGGGAGCTCCTACAATGAGCAGTTCTTC
NA	NA	TRBV28	TRBJ2-7	CASSPVGDKYEQYF	TGTGCCAGCAGTCCCGTGGGGGACAAGTACGAGCAGTACTTC
NA	TRBD1	TRBV5-4	TRBJ1-2	CASSPGQGNSYGYTF	TGTGCCAGCAGCCCCGGACAGGGGAACTCCTATGGCTACACCTTC
NA	NA	TRBV29-1	TRBJ2-7	CSVGGDGYKYEQYF	TGCAGCGTTGGGGGGGACGGATACAAGTACGAGCAGTACTTC
NA	NA	TRBV18	TRBJ1-5	CASSPGEGWSNQPQHF	TGTGCCAGCTCACCAGGGGAGGGGTGGTCTAATCAGCCCCAGCATTTT
NA	NA	TRBV11-2	TRBJ2-7	CASSLFDTLYEQYF	TGTGCCAGCAGCTTATTCGACACACTCTACGAGCAGTACTTC
NA	NA	TRBV19	TRBJ2-4	CASSGFPENIQYF	TGTGCCAGCTCGGGGTTCCCGGAAAACATTCAGTACTTC
NA	NA	TRBV4-3	TRBJ2-1	CASSQRGYNEQFF	TGCGCCAGCAGCCAACGGGGGTACAATGAGCAGTTCTTC
NA	TRBD1	TRBV18	TRBJ2-7	CASSPRQGADYEQYF	TGTGCCAGCTCACCAAGACAGGGGGCAGACTACGAGCAGTACTTC
NA	NA	TRBV27	TRBJ2-7	CASRTLGAAYEQYF	TGTGCCAGCAGAACGTTAGGGGCGGCCTACGAGCAGTACTTC
NA	TRBD1	TRBV7-9	TRBJ1-1	CASSLTGDTEAFF	TGTGCCAGCAGCCTGACAGGGGACACTGAAGCTTTCTTT
NA	NA	TRBV19	TRBJ1-2	CASREQGSKREGYTF	TGTGCCAGTCGAGAACAGGGTTCAAAAAGGGAAGGCTACACCTTC
NA	NA	TRBV30	TRBJ2-7	CAWSVSGQGLYEQYF	TGTGCCTGGAGTGTTTCTGGGCAGGGTCTCTACGAGCAGTACTTC
NA	TRBD1	TRBV28	TRBJ1-2	CASSGGQALAGGYTF	TGTGCCAGCAGTGGTGGACAGGCCCTTGCGGGGGGCTACACCTTC
few	NA	TRBV5-4	TRBJ2-2	CAGATGRGELFF	TGTGCCGGGGCGACGGGTCGCGGGGAGCTGTTTTTT
NA	TRBD2	TRBV4-2	TRBJ2-1	CASSQQWASGGNEQFF	TGTGCCAGCAGCCAACAATGGGCTAGCGGGGGCAATGAGCAGTTCTTC
NA	NA	TRBV27	TRBJ1-5	CASSRFGVETSNQPQHF	TGTGCCAGCAGTCGGTTCGGGGTTGAGACTTCCAATCAGCCCCAGCATTTT
NA	TRBD1	TRBV27	TRBJ1-3	CASSLTGGPSGNTIYF	TGTGCCAGCAGTCTGACAGGGGGCCCCTCTGGAAACACCATATATTTT
NA	TRBD2	TRBV4-3	TRBJ2-1	CASSQAGGLYNEQFF	TGCGCCAGCAGCCAAGCGGGGGGTCTCTACAATGAGCAGTTCTTC
once	NA	TRBV7-9	TRBJ1-4	CASSPRFVHEKLFF	TGTGCCAGCAGCCCTCGGTTTGTTCATGAAAAACTGTTTTTT
NA	NA	TRBV19	TRBJ2-7	CASSIRTAKNSYEQYF	TGTGCCAGTAGTATTAGGACAGCCAAAAACTCCTACGAGCAGTACTTC
NA	TRBD1	TRBV4-3	TRBJ1-5	CASSQDTGGIQPQHF	TGCGCCAGCAGCCAAGATACAGGGGGGATTCAGCCCCAGCATTTT
NA	TRBD2	TRBV25-1	TRBJ2-1	CASSVGSSGRSIEQFF	TGTGCCAGCAGTGTAGGCTCTAGCGGGAGGTCTATTGAGCAGTTCTTC
NA	NA	TRBV7-2	TRBJ2-7	CASSSGAGSREQYF	TGTGCCAGCAGCTCAGGTGCGGGCTCGCGGGAGCAGTACTTC
NA	TRBD1	TRBV28	TRBJ1-4	CASSPTGYYRELFF	TGTGCCAGCAGCCCGACAGGGTATTACAGGGAACTGTTTTTT
NA	TRBD2	TRBV28	TRBJ2-2	CASSPSGSAGELFF	TGTGCCAGCAGTCCGAGCGGGAGTGCCGGGGAGCTGTTTTTT
NA	TRBD1	TRBV6-5	TRBJ2-4	CASSYWDSGKNVQYF	TGTGCCAGCAGTTACTGGGACAGCGGTAAAAACGTTCAGTACTTC
NA	TRBD1	TRBV19	TRBJ1-5	CASSPLQGGNQPQHF	TGTGCCAGTAGTCCCCTCCAGGGGGGCAATCAGCCCCAGCATTTT
NA	NA	TRBV2	TRBJ2-5	CASNRGRQETQYF	TGTGCCAGCAATAGGGGCAGGCAAGAGACCCAGTACTTC